The T cell receptor (beta chain) under discussion was sequenced for a study of CD8 T cells in Susac syndrome. From germline, CDR1 is SGDLS and CDR2 YYNGEE. The CDR3 sequence is 16 residues long. V trimming: 0 bases; J trimming: 2 bases; junction bases outside the gene matches: 5. RNA was extracted with the RNeasy kit, and a quantity of roughly 0.5 to 1 ug was reverse transcribed using random hexamers. TCRdb fed the immunoSEQ multiplex PCR reads into MiXCR, producing one record per CDR3 protein. The profile shows some 450,000 distinct CDR3 sequences, around 85% of them singletons. The chain joins TRBV9 to TRBJ2-1; 7 nucleotides match TRBD1. Sequences were obtained from CD8+ T cells from PBMCs. The sequence came from a human donor with multiple sclerosis. DNA for the CDR3: TGTGCCAGCAGCGTAGTGGGGCAGGGGGCCTACAATGAGCAGTTCTTC. This encodes CASSVVGQGAYNEQFF.